This entry lists 21 T cell receptor beta chains sequenced from one sample in a study of blood T cell repertoires in COVID-19. Method: immunoSEQ multiplex PCR; TCRdb's copy keeps in-frame clones and lacks some. The sample lists approximately 440,000 clones, roughly 87% seen once, with approximately 0.55% in the top ten. Sequenced input: PBMCs or T cells enriched from blood (not recorded which). The receptors originated from a man aged 18 to 35 who had recovered from COVID-19.

The V and J genes are TRBV5-1 and TRBJ2-1; 7 bases match TRBD2. The CDR3 spans 15 residues. In germline, CDR1 is SGHRS, CDR2 YFSETQ. Trimming removed 4 bases from V and 4 bases from J; junction bases left unmatched: 8. CDR3 in DNA: TGCGCCAGCAGCGTCCGGGACTACCGGTACAATGAGCAGTTCTTC. Its translation: CASSVRDYRYNEQFF. Looking up the rest from reference TRBV5-1 and TRBJ2-1 gives the full variable domain: KAGVTQTPRYLIKTRGQQVTLSCSPISGHRSVSWYQQTPGQGLQFLFEYFSETQRNKGNFPGRFSGRQFSNSRSEMNVSTLELGDSALYLCASSVRDYRYNEQFFGPGTRLTVL.

The chain uses TRBV29-1 and TRBJ1-1; D not certain. Germline lookup yields CDR1 SQVTM and CDR2 ANQGSEA. This CDR3 comprises 12 residues. The CDR3 is CSGSRRNTEAFF. CDR3 nucleotides: TGCAGTGGTTCCCGTAGGAACACTGAAGCTTTCTTT.

V and J are TRBV7-3 and TRBJ2-5; D may be TRBD2 (6 bases). Trimming removed 1 base from V and 9 bases from J, with 21 bases in between. The germline gives CDR1 SGHTA, CDR2 FQGTGA. CDR3 length: 16 residues. The CDR3 protein is CASSLNGASADEAQYF. The CDR3 region has the DNA TGTGCCAGCAGCTTAAATGGGGCTAGCGCGGATGAGGCCCAGTACTTC.

The chain recombines TRBV27 with TRBJ2-1, with D perhaps TRBD1 (5 bases). Germline V gene data show CDR1 as MNHEY and CDR2 as SMNVEV (reference sequence). CDR3 length equals 14 residues. V lost 2 bases and J 2 bases, leaving 7 bases between the germline ends. The CDR3 sequence: CASSLDSPYNEQFF. DNA for the CDR3: TGTGCCAGCAGTTTAGACAGCCCCTACAATGAGCAGTTCTTC.

The V call is TRBV10-3, the J call TRBJ2-1, with 14 positions matching TRBD2. The CDR3 has 18 amino acids. Germline CDR1 ENHRY, CDR2 SYGVKD. Germline trimming cut 4 bases from V and 8 bases from J; bases unmatched to any gene: 13. In nucleotides, the CDR3 is TGTGCCATCAGTGGACTAGCGGGAGGGCGGGTTGGAGGCGATGAGCAGTTCTTC. Encoded protein: CAISGLAGGRVGGDEQFF.

This clone was counted between two and nine times. V is TRBV28 and J is TRBJ2-3, with D perhaps matching TRBD2 (6 bases). The germline V gene encodes CDR1 MDHEN and CDR2 SYDVKM. Trimming took 5 bases from V and 7 from J, leaving 22 bases between them. The CDR3 loop spans 16 amino acids. The CDR3 protein is CASSTQRVLRRYTQYF. As DNA, the CDR3 is TGTGCCAGCAGTACCCAGCGGGTTCTCCGAAGGTATACGCAGTATTTT.

The chain recombines TRBV2 with TRBJ2-1, with 10 bases that match TRBD1. Germline-derived CDR1 and CDR2 are SNHLY and FYNNEI. Trimming at V came to 6 bases and at J to 5 bases, leaving 7 bases not matched to a gene. The CDR3 sequence is 15 residues long. The CDR3 protein is CASRRDRGDHNEQFF. The CDR3, as DNA: TGTGCCAGCAGACGGGACAGGGGAGACCACAATGAGCAGTTCTTC.

The chain couples TRBV5-1 to TRBJ1-6; D perhaps matches TRBD1 (5 bases). Germline CDR1 and CDR2: SGHRS and YFSETQ. The CDR3 is 15 residues long. The V and J ends lost 2 bases and 7 bases respectively, with 13 bases between them. The CDR3 coding sequence is TGCGCCAGCAGCTTACGTCAGACAGAAAATTCACCCCTCCACTTT. Amino acid sequence: CASSLRQTENSPLHF.

V and J are TRBV5-1 and TRBJ2-7, with 10 bases matching TRBD1. Germline V gene sequence: CDR1 SGHRS, CDR2 YFSETQ. J was trimmed by 5 bases and V by 4 bases; bases with no gene match: 6. This CDR3 has 14 residues. The CDR3 loop is CASSTDRGRNEQYF. The CDR3 DNA is TGCGCCAGCAGCACCGACAGGGGGCGGAACGAGCAGTACTTC.

The rearrangement uses TRBV19 and TRBJ1-4; no clear D gene. CDR3 length equals 13 residues. V was shortened by 5 bases and J by 0 bases, with 4 bases between the two germline ends. From germline, CDR1 is LNHDA and CDR2 SQIVND (reference sequence). The chain's CDR3 is CASSLATNEKLFF. The CDR3 bases are TGTGCCAGTAGTCTTGCAACTAATGAAAAACTGTTTTTT.

Regarding this clone: The junction differs from germline at one of its ends, possibly a read error. The rearrangement joins TRBV28 to TRBJ1-6; no firm D call. The germline V gene has CDR1 MDHEN and CDR2 SYDVKM. This CDR3 spans 13 amino acids. The CDR3 sequence: CASSFLANSPLHF. The DNA for the CDR3 is TGTGCCAGCAGTTTTTTGGCAAATTCGCCCCTCCACTTT.

A word on this clone: A read error may produce the germline difference seen at one junction end. The chain recombines TRBV3-1 (or the pseudogene TRBV3-2) with TRBJ1-6; D gene ambiguous. The CDR3 consists of 12 residues. Germline CDR1 LGHDT, CDR2 YNNKEL (reference sequence). CDR3 sequence reads: CASSQDSRVLSF. The CDR3 region has the DNA TGTGCCAGCAGCCAAGATTCACGCGTACTTTCCTTT.

The chain combines TRBV2 with TRBJ2-7, with a possible D match to TRBD1 (5 bases). V was shortened by 7 bases and J by 2 bases, with 12 bases between the two germline ends. The germline V gene encodes CDR1 SNHLY and CDR2 FYNNEI. The CDR3 spans 13 residues. CDR3 in amino acids: CASTVRVAYEQYF. The CDR3 DNA follows: TGTGCCAGCACGGTCAGGGTCGCCTACGAGCAGTACTTC.

This chain joins TRBV5-1 and TRBJ2-1; TRBD1 agrees at 9 bases. The CDR3 spans 15 residues. V was clipped by 5 bases and J by 2 bases; unmatched bases: 5. Germline lookup yields CDR1 SGHRS and CDR2 YFSETQ. The CDR3 DNA is TGCGCCAGCAGAACGGACAGGGGCGCCTACAATGAGCAGTTCTTC. Protein sequence: CASRTDRGAYNEQFF.

The count of this clone is one. The V and J genes are TRBV18 and TRBJ2-1; D not certain. The germline V gene has CDR1 KGHSH and CDR2 LQKENI. Trimming pared 6 bases from V and 6 bases from J, leaving 12 bases between. The CDR3 is 13 amino acids. The CDR3 coding sequence is TGTGCCAGCTCCCCGAGCTCACCCAATGAGCAGTTCTTC. Its translation: CASSPSSPNEQFF. The full variable domain, rest sourced from reference TRBV18 and TRBJ2-1, is NAGVMQNPRHLVRRRGQEARLRCSPMKGHSHVYWYRQLPEEGLKFMVYLQKENIIDESGMPKERFSAEFPKEGPSILRIQQVVRGDSAAYFCASSPSSPNEQFFGPGTRLTVL.

V gene TRBV24-1 combines with J gene TRBJ2-7, with 7 bases that match TRBD1. CDR1 and CDR2 (germline): KGHDR, SFDVKD. V shed 5 bases, J shed 5 bases, and the junction held 8 bases outside the gene matches. The CDR3 spans 14 residues. CDR3 nucleotide sequence: TGTGCCACCAGTGTATCCGGGACAGTGGACGAGCAGTACTTC. Amino acid sequence: CATSVSGTVDEQYF.

The chain's CDR3 is CASSYTSGVSYEQYF. The CDR3 bases are TGTGCCAGCAGCTACACTAGCGGGGTCTCCTACGAGCAGTACTTC. The chain joins TRBV7-9 to TRBJ2-7; 10 nucleotides agree with TRBD2. Unmatched junction bases numbered 3, after V lost 4 bases and J lost 0 bases. This CDR3 contains 15 residues. From germline, CDR1 is SEHNR and CDR2 FQNEAQ (reference sequence).

The chain combines TRBV28 with TRBJ1-2; TRBD1 matches 9 bases. The V and J ends lost 6 bases and 8 bases, in that order; junction bases with no gene match: 10. In germline, CDR1 is MDHEN, CDR2 SYDVKM. The CDR3 extends over 14 amino acids. The CDR3 spells CASRPDWTGVGYTF. As DNA, the CDR3 is TGTGCCAGCAGACCAGACTGGACAGGGGTAGGCTACACCTTC.

The rearrangement joins TRBV30 to TRBJ1-1; D gene uncertain. This CDR3 comprises 12 residues. The V end was cut by 0 bases, the J end by 5 bases, with 7 bases between. Germline CDR1 reads GTSNPN; CDR2 reads SVGIG (reference sequence). The CDR3 DNA follows: TGTGCCTGGAGTGTACTAGGGACTGAAGCTTTCTTT. It is translated as CAWSVLGTEAFF. Combining the CDR3 with reference TRBV30 and TRBJ1-1 gives the whole variable domain SQTIHQWPATLVQPVGSPLSLECTVEGTSNPNLYWYRQAAGRGLQLLFYSVGIGQISSEVPQNLSASRPQDRQFILSSKKLLLSDSGFYLCAWSVLGTEAFFGQGTRLTVV.

This clone was detected only a few times. In nucleotides, the CDR3 is TGTGCCAGCAGCGGGACAGGAAACTCACCCCTCCACTTT. Residues: CASSGTGNSPLHF. The V and J genes are TRBV3-1 (or the pseudogene TRBV3-2) and TRBJ1-6; TRBD1 aligns across 8 bases. The CDR3 loop spans 13 amino acids. V gave up 5 bases and J gave up 10 bases; unmatched junction bases: 4. Germline-derived CDR1 and CDR2 are LGHDT and YNNKEL (reference sequence).

The rearrangement joins TRBV19 to TRBJ1-6; maybe TRBD1 (6 bases). Trimming removed 4 bases at V and 5 bases at J, with 6 bases between. The CDR3 runs 13 residues. The germline gives CDR1 LNHDA, CDR2 SQIVND (reference sequence). The CDR3 sequence: CASSRQDNSPLHF. The CDR3 region has the DNA TGTGCCAGTAGTAGACAGGATAATTCACCCCTCCACTTT.